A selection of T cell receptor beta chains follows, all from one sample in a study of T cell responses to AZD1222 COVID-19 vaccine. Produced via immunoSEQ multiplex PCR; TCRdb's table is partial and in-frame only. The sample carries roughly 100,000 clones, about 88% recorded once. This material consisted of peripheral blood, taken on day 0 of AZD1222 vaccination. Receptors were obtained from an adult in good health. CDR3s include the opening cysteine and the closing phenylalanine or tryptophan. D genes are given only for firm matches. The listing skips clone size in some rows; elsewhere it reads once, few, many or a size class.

CDR3: CASSQDEGQGTDEQFF
DNA: TGCGCCAGCAGCCAAGATGAAGGACAGGGAACCGATGAGCAGTTCTTC
J: TRBJ2-1
V: TRBV4-3
D: TRBD1
size: once

CDR3: CASRPSGTGSSYNEQFF
DNA: TGTGCCAGCAGGCCTTCCGGGACAGGGAGCTCCTACAATGAGCAGTTCTTC
J: TRBJ2-1
V: TRBV28
D: TRBD1
size: -

CDR3: CASSQEDEQYF
DNA: TGTGCCAGCAGCCAAGAAGACGAGCAGTACTTC
J: TRBJ2-7
V: TRBV4-2
D: -
size: -

CDR3: CASSLRSGTNEKLFF
DNA: TGTGCCAGCAGCTTAAGGTCTGGTACTAATGAAAAACTGTTTTTT
J: TRBJ1-4
V: TRBV7-2
D: -
size: -

CDR3: CASSQDGSYEAFF
DNA: TGTGCCAGCAGCCAAGACGGTTCCTATGAAGCTTTCTTT
J: TRBJ1-1
V: TRBV6-5
D: -
size: -

CDR3: CASTMGQLNYGYTF
DNA: TGTGCCAGCACTATGGGACAGTTGAACTATGGCTACACCTTC
J: TRBJ1-2
V: TRBV6-5
D: TRBD1
size: -

CDR3: CATREDRASNQPQHF
DNA: TGTGCCACCAGAGAGGACAGGGCCTCGAATCAGCCCCAGCATTTT
J: TRBJ1-5
V: TRBV10-3
D: TRBD1
size: -

CDR3: CASSLTTGLNTEAFF
DNA: TGTGCCAGCAGCTTAACGACAGGTCTGAACACTGAAGCTTTCTTT
J: TRBJ1-1
V: TRBV7-6
D: -
size: -

CDR3: CASSPGGSNQPQHF
DNA: TGTGCCAGCTCACCTGGCGGGAGCAATCAGCCCCAGCATTTT
J: TRBJ1-5
V: TRBV18
D: -
size: -

CDR3: CAWSVPGEETQYF
DNA: TGTGCCTGGAGTGTACCGGGGGAAGAGACCCAGTACTTC
J: TRBJ2-5
V: TRBV30
D: -
size: -

CDR3: CAWSLVDISGELFF
DNA: TGTGCCTGGAGTCTTGTCGACATCTCCGGGGAGCTGTTTTTT
J: TRBJ2-2
V: TRBV30
D: -
size: -

CDR3: CASRRDRVGNSPLHF
DNA: TGTGCCAGCAGACGAGACAGGGTTGGAAATTCACCCCTCCACTTT
J: TRBJ1-6
V: TRBV5-8
D: TRBD1
size: -

CDR3: CASSLGLASPDTQYF
DNA: TGCGCCAGCAGCTTGGGACTAGCGAGCCCAGATACGCAGTATTTT
J: TRBJ2-3
V: TRBV5-1
D: TRBD2
size: once

CDR3: CASSLVAGSGELFF
DNA: TGTGCCAGCAGCTTAGTGGCGGGGAGCGGGGAGCTGTTTTTT
J: TRBJ2-2
V: TRBV7-9
D: -
size: -

CDR3: CASSQTTGDYEQYF
DNA: TGTGCCAGCAGCCAAACGACAGGGGACTACGAGCAGTACTTC
J: TRBJ2-7
V: TRBV3-1/TRBV3-2
D: TRBD1
size: -

CDR3: CASSAGLQGIGELFF
DNA: TGTGCCAGCAGCGCTGGGTTACAGGGGATCGGGGAGCTGTTTTTT
J: TRBJ2-2
V: TRBV14
D: TRBD1
size: -

CDR3: CASSPLAGGYEQYF
DNA: TGTGCCAGCAGCCCCCTAGCGGGGGGTTACGAGCAGTACTTC
J: TRBJ2-7
V: TRBV5-4
D: TRBD2
size: -

CDR3: CASSLYEGTEAFF
DNA: TGCGCCAGCAGCCTCTATGAGGGAACTGAAGCTTTCTTT
J: TRBJ1-1
V: TRBV5-1
D: -
size: few

CDR3: CASSQEEGYTF
DNA: TGCGCCAGCAGCCAAGAAGAGGGCTACACCTTC
J: TRBJ1-2
V: TRBV4-1
D: -
size: few

CDR3: CASSEGYGYTF
DNA: TGTGCCAGCAGCGAGGGATATGGCTACACCTTC
J: TRBJ1-2
V: TRBV7-9
D: -
size: -

CDR3: CASTARSFTYNEQFF
DNA: TGTGCCAGCACCGCCCGAAGTTTCACCTACAATGAGCAGTTCTTC
J: TRBJ2-1
V: TRBV7-2
D: -
size: -

CDR3: CATRPNRDHLNTGELFF
DNA: TGTGCCACCCGCCCAAACCGAGACCACTTAAACACCGGGGAGCTGTTTTTT
J: TRBJ2-2
V: TRBV24-1
D: -
size: -

CDR3: CSVEVGGGETQYF
DNA: TGCAGCGTTGAAGTCGGCGGTGGAGAGACCCAGTACTTC
J: TRBJ2-5
V: TRBV29-1
D: -
size: -

CDR3: CATSDSSSYEQYF
DNA: TGTGCCACCAGTGATTCTAGTTCCTACGAGCAGTACTTC
J: TRBJ2-7
V: TRBV24-1
D: -
size: -

CDR3: CASSPVQETQYF
DNA: TGTGCCAGCAGTCCCGTACAAGAGACCCAGTACTTC
J: TRBJ2-5
V: TRBV6-2/TRBV6-3
D: -
size: -

CDR3: CASRSPGAGVADTQYF
DNA: TGTGCCAGCAGATCGCCCGGGGCGGGGGTAGCCGATACGCAGTATTTT
J: TRBJ2-3
V: TRBV11-1
D: TRBD2
size: -

CDR3: CASSVASGSTGELFF
DNA: TGTGCCAGCAGCGTAGCTAGCGGGTCCACCGGGGAGCTGTTTTTT
J: TRBJ2-2
V: TRBV9
D: TRBD2
size: -